One and the same sample provided the 10 T cell receptor beta chains below, sequenced in a study of CD8 T cells in ankylosing spondylitis. Study findings and constraints: In ankylosing spondylitis blood, a motif of seven to nine highly homologous TCR beta variants appeared characteristic.

TCRdb reprocessed the 5' RACE reads with MiXCR, giving one entry per CDR3 protein. The sample includes about 420,000 distinct CDR3 sequences, approximately 20% seen only once; the top ten take approximately 16%. No cognate antigen is known for these TCRs. The sample was blood, either unsorted or a sorted T cell fraction (not recorded which). The source is a male donor with ankylosing spondylitis.

The genes are TRBV21-1 and TRBJ2-3; TRBD1 is the table's D call and was not checked against the DNA. TRBV21-1 counts as a pseudogene. This CDR3 region has 18 residues. The CDR3 region is CASSKVKVGQGRTDTQYF. The CDR3 DNA reads TGTGCCAGCAGCAAAGTAAAGGTCGGACAGGGGCGCACAGATACGCAGTATTTT.

The CDR3 region has the DNA TGTGCCAGCAGCTTAGAATGGAGAGGACAGGGGGCAACCTACAATGAGCAGTTCTTC. As protein: CASSLEWRGQGATYNEQFF. This rearrangement joins TRBV7-6 to TRBJ2-1; 11 nucleotides line up with TRBD1. Trimming at V came to 1 base and at J to 2 bases, leaving 10 bases not matched to a gene. The CDR3 runs to 19 residues. CDR1 SGHVS and CDR2 FNYEAQ come from the germline V gene.

This clonotype was detected a few times. V gene TRBV6-5 combines with J gene TRBJ2-7, with D perhaps matching TRBD1 or TRBD2 (5 bases each). Germline-derived CDR1 and CDR2 are MNHEY and SVGAGI. The CDR3 runs 15 residues. V was cut by 0 bases and J by 7 bases, with 16 bases left in between. The CDR3: CASSYSGAAAGEQYF. The CDR3 region has the DNA TGTGCCAGCAGTTACTCCGGGGCCGCGGCCGGGGAGCAGTACTTC.

This clonotype came up a few times. The chain recombines TRBV5-5 with TRBJ1-5; 9 positions match TRBD1. Germline V lookup: CDR1 SGHKS, CDR2 YYEKEE (reference sequence). The ends lost 4 bases at V and 1 base at J; junction bases unmatched: 3. This CDR3 contains 15 residues. The CDR3 region has the DNA TGTGCCAGCAGCGCGACAGGGGGAAGCAATCAGCCCCAGCATTTT. This translates into CASSATGGSNQPQHF. Based on the CDR3 plus reference TRBV5-5 and TRBJ1-5, the full variable domain is DAGVTQSPTHLIKTRGQQVTLRCSPISGHKSVSWYQQVLGQGPQFIFQYYEKEERGRGNFPDRFSARQFPNYSSELNVNALLLGDSALYLCASSATGGSNQPQHFGDGTRLSIL.

The chain has TRBV11-2 and TRBJ2-3; possibly TRBD2 for D (7 bases). Between the trimmed V and J ends, which lost 5 bases and 6 bases, there was a span of 15 bases. Germline V gene lookup returns CDR1 SGHAT and CDR2 FQNNGV. The CDR3 is 14 amino acids. This CDR3 is CASSRRGAGDTQYF. In DNA, the CDR3 is TGTGCCAGCAGCCGCCGGGGGGCCGGGGATACGCAGTATTTT.

The chain employs TRBV7-2 and TRBJ2-3; 9 bases agree with TRBD1. The germline CDR1 and CDR2 sequences are SGHTA and FQGNSA. CDR3 length equals 15 residues. Unmatched junction bases numbered 7, after V lost 5 bases and J lost 4 bases. CDR3 DNA sequence: TGTGCCAGCAGCCCAGGACAGGGGTATGCAGATACGCAGTATTTT. Translated, it gives CASSPGQGYADTQYF.

The chain recombines TRBV2 with TRBJ2-7; 7 nucleotides match TRBD1. The CDR3 spans 13 residues. Germline loops: CDR1 SNHLY, CDR2 FYNNEI. Losses at the gene ends were 7 bases for V and 6 bases for J; bases not matched to a gene: 9. CDR3 sequence reads: CASTEGAETEQYF. The CDR3 nucleotides read TGTGCCAGCACCGAGGGGGCAGAAACCGAGCAGTACTTC.

This clonotype occurred a few times. V is TRBV20-1 and J is TRBJ2-1; no clear D gene. CDR3 length: 12 residues. CDR1 and CDR2 from the germline V gene are DFQATT and SNEGSKA (reference sequence). The V end lost 1 base, the J end lost 8 bases, and 9 bases lay between the germline ends. CDR3 DNA: TGCAGTGCTAGAGTTATATTGGATGAGCAGTTCTTC. It translates to CSARVILDEQFF.

This clonotype was seen only a few times. The rearrangement links TRBV20-1 to TRBJ2-5, with 7 bases lining up with TRBD2. CDR1 DFQATT and CDR2 SNEGSKA come from the germline V gene (reference sequence). The CDR3 totals 14 residues. V lost 6 bases to trimming and J lost 4 bases; unmatched junction nucleotides: 11. This CDR3 reads CSARPRTRGETQYF. The CDR3 DNA reads TGCAGTGCGCGCCCGCGGACTAGGGGAGAGACCCAGTACTTC.

This clonotype was counted only a few times. The chain links TRBV20-1 to TRBJ1-4; possible D gene TRBD1, 6 bases. Germline V gene lookup returns CDR1 DFQATT and CDR2 SNEGSKA (reference sequence). The CDR3 is 18 amino acids. V lost 1 base and J 4 bases, leaving 22 bases between the germline ends. The CDR3 sequence: CSARGGVRGQKVNEKLFF. CDR3 bases: TGCAGTGCTAGAGGGGGGGTACGAGGACAGAAGGTTAATGAAAAACTGTTTTTT.